This TCR beta chain emerged from a study of T cell repertoires in cytomegalovirus infection. Study-level background: Use of recently identified HLA-C-restricted and well-studied HLA-B-restricted CMV epitopes was part of the study. In public TCR beta signatures, there were indications of both CMV infection and matching HLA type.

TCRdb re-called the reads with MiXCR, one entry per CDR3 protein. The top ten hold about 39% of the sample, which has hundreds of thousands of distinct CDR3 sequences, about 42% seen once. The length of the CDR3 is 15 residues. Trimming removed 2 bases at V and 3 bases at J, with 13 bases between. Germline CDR1 and CDR2: MNHNS and SASEGT. Details on this clonotype: Its cognate antigen is unknown.

This material consisted of cultured PBMCs, taken from culture after CMV antigen stimulation. This chain connects TRBV6-1 to TRBJ2-5, with D perhaps matching TRBD2 (7 bases). The origin of this receptor is a human donor in good health (CMV status not recorded). Some clones in this sample may be carry-over from other donors' samples. CDR3 bases: TGTGCCAGCAGTGAATACAGGGAGGGGGAAGAGACCCAGTACTTC. Encoded protein: CASSEYREGEETQYF.